The 25 T cell receptor beta chains presented below share a single source sample, sequenced in a study of Graves' ophthalmopathy and Graves' hyperthyroidism. RNA transcripts served as template for amplifying TCR beta CDR3 sequences. In the first round, RT-PCR was carried out with HTBI primers, and a multiplex PCR formed the second round. TCRdb recomputed calls from the multiplex PCR reads with MiXCR, one row per CDR3 protein. The sample holds 350,000 to 450,000 distinct CDR3 sequences, approximately 21% seen once. The sequenced sample consisted of peripheral blood. The receptors derive from a young woman with stable Graves' hyperthyroidism.

This clonotype has at least ten counts. The chain has TRBV14 and TRBJ1-2; no firm D call. V shed 0 bases and J shed 2 bases, with 4 bases lying between them. CDR3 length equals 13 residues. Germline V lookup: CDR1 SGHDN, CDR2 FVKESK. CDR3 amino acids: CASSQDANYGYTF. The CDR3 region has the DNA TGTGCCAGCAGCCAAGATGCAAACTATGGCTACACCTTC. Filled out from reference TRBV14 and TRBJ1-2, the complete variable domain reads EAGVTQFPSHSVIEKGQTVTLRCDPISGHDNLYWYRRVMGKEIKFLLHFVKESKQDESGMPNNRFLAERTGGTYSTLKVQPAELEDSGVYFCASSQDANYGYTFGSGTRLTVV.

V and J are TRBV12-3 or TRBV12-4 and TRBJ1-5; no clear D. Trimming cost V 5 bases and J 9 bases, with 11 bases left between them. The CDR3 is 12 residues long. DNA of the CDR3: TGTGCCAGCAGTGACGAACTTGCGCCCCAGCATTTT. This translates into CASSDELAPQHF.

There are many counts of this clonotype. The CDR3 protein is CASSLGQGATQPQHF. The CDR3 DNA follows: TGTGCCAGCAGCTTGGGACAGGGGGCCACTCAGCCCCAGCATTTT. The chain couples TRBV7-8 to TRBJ1-5, with 12 bases aligning to TRBD1. Germline V gene data show CDR1 as SGHVS and CDR2 as FQNEAQ. Trimming took 3 bases from V and 6 from J; bases not matched to a gene: 3. The CDR3 contains 15 residues. Supplemented by reference TRBV7-8 and TRBJ1-5, the full variable domain reads GAGVSQSPRYKVAKRGQDVALRCDPISGHVSLFWYQQALGQGPEFLTYFQNEAQLDKSGLPSDRFFAERPEGSVSTLKIQRTQQEDSAVYLCASSLGQGATQPQHFGDGTRLSIL.

The chain joins TRBV24-1 to TRBJ2-7; D might be TRBD1 or TRBD2, each matching 5 bases. CDR1 is KGHDR, CDR2 SFDVKD, per germline. CDR3 size: 13 residues. Trimming shortened V by 1 base and J by 5 bases, and 8 bases separated the two germline ends. The CDR3: CATSDFPGHEQYF. The DNA for the CDR3 is TGTGCCACCAGTGATTTCCCGGGACACGAGCAGTACTTC.

Comments on this clonotype: Being one base from a much bigger clone, this may be a read error. The chain recombines TRBV19 with TRBJ2-2; the D gene is possibly TRBD2 (5 bases). This CDR3 comprises 14 residues. Germline V gives CDR1 LNHDA, CDR2 SQIVND (reference sequence). Deletions cut 9 bases from V and 0 bases from J, with 11 bases between. The CDR3 reads CASEGQANTGELFF. CDR3 DNA sequence: TGTGCCAGCGAGGGCCAGGCGAACACCGGGGAGCTGTTTTTT.

In this sample, this clonotype turned up many times. This chain connects TRBV12-3 or TRBV12-4 to TRBJ2-2; the match to TRBD2 covers 7 bases. The CDR3 extends over 14 amino acids. The J segment lost 6 bases and the V segment lost 2 bases, leaving 3 bases of the junction unmatched. In nucleotides, the CDR3 is TGTGCCAGCAGTTTACTAGCGGCGGCCGGGGAGCTGTTTTTT. It codes for CASSLLAAAGELFF.

This clonotype was recorded a few times. J is TRBJ2-2 and V is TRBV30; D unresolved. Germline lookup yields CDR1 GTSNPN and CDR2 SVGIG (reference sequence). Trimming shortened V by 3 bases and J by 3 bases, and 5 bases separated the two germline ends. The CDR3 consists of 12 residues. The CDR3 spells CAWSPYTGELFF. CDR3 nucleotides: TGTGCCTGGAGCCCCTACACCGGGGAGCTGTTTTTT.

The table lists this clonotype with many counts. The chain joins TRBV12-5 to TRBJ1-1; D is ambiguous. The CDR3 is 12 amino acids. Trimming removed 5 bases from V and 4 bases from J, with 8 bases in between. The germline gives CDR1 LGHNT, CDR2 FRNRAP. The CDR3 region is CASGPHGTEAFF. The CDR3 region has the DNA TGTGCTAGTGGTCCTCATGGCACTGAAGCTTTCTTT.

The V gene is TRBV6-1, the J gene TRBJ1-5, with D perhaps TRBD1 (6 bases). V was cut by 4 bases and J by 7 bases, with 14 bases left in between. Germline CDR1 MNHNS, CDR2 SASEGT. CDR3 length equals 14 residues. Written as DNA, the CDR3 is TGTGCCAGCAGTGGGGGGGGGGCAGGGCAGCCCCAGCATTTT. Amino acid sequence: CASSGGGAGQPQHF.

There are many counts of this clonotype. The CDR3 sequence is CSARGYGLRERYEQYF. The CDR3 DNA sequence: TGCAGTGCTAGGGGATATGGTTTGCGGGAGAGGTACGAGCAGTACTTC. The chain joins TRBV20-1 to TRBJ2-7; 7 nucleotides line up with TRBD2. The CDR3 loop spans 16 amino acids. Per germline, CDR1 DFQATT and CDR2 SNEGSKA (reference sequence). Trimming took 3 bases from V and 4 from J; bases not matched to a gene: 15.

This clonotype has a count of ten or more. The chain joins TRBV19 to TRBJ1-2, with D unclear. V was pared by 0 bases and J by 3 bases, with 5 bases between. The germline V gene encodes CDR1 LNHDA and CDR2 SQIVND (reference sequence). CDR3 length equals 13 residues. This CDR3 is CASSIDRYYGYTF. As DNA, the CDR3 is TGTGCCAGTAGTATAGACCGATACTATGGCTACACCTTC.

In the case of this clonotype: The missing conserved phenylalanine or tryptophan at the end of this CDR3 makes a read error likely. The V call is TRBV12-3 or TRBV12-4, the J call TRBJ2-7; D gene ambiguous. The CDR3 has 12 residues. The CDR3 here is CASSLISYEQYY. The CDR3 DNA sequence: TGTGCCAGTAGTTTAATCTCCTACGAGCAGTACTAC.

This chain connects TRBV3-1 to TRBJ2-5, with D possibly TRBD1 on 6 matching bases. Per the germline V gene, CDR1 is LGHDT and CDR2 is YNNKEL (reference sequence). V shed 3 bases and J shed 5 bases, with 13 bases lying between them. This CDR3 is built from 14 residues. The CDR3 DNA reads as TGTGCCAGCAGCCACAGGGGAATCCGGGAGACCCAGTACTTC. Protein sequence: CASSHRGIRETQYF.

The gene calls are TRBV5-1 and TRBJ2-5, with 13 bases fitting TRBD2. V was pared by 4 bases and J by 0 bases, with 15 bases of the junction left unmatched. The CDR3 spans 20 residues. The germline gives CDR1 SGHRS, CDR2 YFSETQ. CDR3 DNA: TGCGCCAGCAGCACCGGACTAGCGGGAGAGATGACCCTTCACCAAGAGACCCAGTACTTC. Protein sequence: CASSTGLAGEMTLHQETQYF.

Ten or more counts support this clonotype. J is TRBJ2-2 and V is TRBV6-4; D possibly corresponds to TRBD2 (5 bases). With 0 bases removed from V and 2 bases from J, the gap between germline ends came to 13 bases. CDR3 length: 17 residues. Per germline, CDR1 MRHNA and CDR2 SNTAGT. The CDR3 DNA is TGTGCCAGCAGTGACTCAGGTCTAGCTGGAAACACCGGGGAGCTGTTTTTT. It codes for CASSDSGLAGNTGELFF.

The J gene is TRBJ1-2, the V gene TRBV6-1; tentative D call: TRBD1 (5 bases). The germline V gene encodes CDR1 MNHNS and CDR2 SASEGT. Trimming removed 7 bases at V and 4 bases at J, with 13 bases between. The CDR3 has 13 amino acids. The CDR3 sequence: CASKRDRSYGYTF. DNA of the CDR3: TGTGCCAGCAAACGAGACAGAAGCTATGGCTACACCTTC.

This clonotype was detected many times. This chain links TRBV4-1 with TRBJ1-2; 7 bases fit TRBD1. Germline assignment: CDR1 MGHRA and CDR2 YSYEKL. The CDR3 is made up of 13 amino acids. Trimming at V came to 2 bases and at J to 5 bases, leaving 2 bases not matched to a gene. CDR3 in amino acids: CASSQPGQYGYTF. The DNA for the CDR3 is TGCGCCAGCAGCCAACCGGGACAGTATGGCTACACCTTC.

V gene TRBV6-1 combines with J gene TRBJ2-5; 8 bases map to TRBD2. V was pared by 6 bases and J by 4 bases, with 10 bases of the junction left unmatched. The germline V gene has CDR1 MNHNS and CDR2 SASEGT. The length of the CDR3 is 15 residues. CDR3 residues: CASRFSGMIGETQYF. As DNA, the CDR3 is TGTGCCAGCAGATTTAGCGGGATGATCGGAGAGACCCAGTACTTC.

At least ten counts were recorded for this clonotype. The chain combines TRBV7-8 with TRBJ1-2; perhaps TRBD1 as D (5 bases). The CDR3 length is 16 residues. Per germline, CDR1 SGHVS and CDR2 FQNEAQ. Trimming removed 5 bases at V and 2 bases at J, with 18 bases between. DNA of the CDR3: TGTGCCAGCAGCACTCAAAGTGAGGGGTTAAACTATGGCTACACCTTC. This codes for CASSTQSEGLNYGYTF.

This clonotype was seen repeatedly, ten times or more. This sequence joins TRBV2 and TRBJ2-5; 10 nucleotides line up with TRBD2. Germline CDR1 SNHLY, CDR2 FYNNEI. The CDR3 is made up of 17 amino acids. V dropped 6 bases and J dropped 3; count of bases not matched to a gene: 13. The CDR3 region has the DNA TGTGCCAGCAGGGAAACTAGCGGGACGTTACGTGAAGAGACCCAGTACTTC. Translated, it gives CASRETSGTLREETQYF.

This clonotype came up many times. This chain joins TRBV12-3 or TRBV12-4 and TRBJ1-1; D is unresolved. The CDR3 sequence is 12 residues long. V lost 3 bases, J lost 8 bases, and 10 bases lay in between. The CDR3 DNA reads as TGTGCCAGCAGTTTGAGGCGGGCAGAAGCTTTCTTT. Protein sequence: CASSLRRAEAFF.

The table lists this clonotype with many counts. This chain connects TRBV28 to TRBJ2-7; 14 positions match TRBD2. The junction had 4 bases not matched to a gene; V was cut back by 5 bases and J by 4 bases. CDR3 size: 15 residues. The V gene's germline CDR1 is MDHEN and CDR2 SYDVKM. The CDR3 DNA is TGTGCCAGCAGTAGCTGGACTAGCGGGAGGTACGAGCAGTACTTC. It translates to CASSSWTSGRYEQYF.

This clonotype was observed a few times. CDR3 coding DNA: TGTGCCAGCAGTTCTCGACAGGGTGCTTTAGCCCAGCATTTT. Its translation is CASSSRQGALAQHF. The rearrangement joins TRBV12-3 or TRBV12-4 to TRBJ1-5; 7 bases are a match to TRBD1. V dropped 4 bases and J dropped 11; count of bases not matched to a gene: 11. CDR3 length: 14 amino acids.

At least ten counts were recorded for this clonotype. This chain connects TRBV10-3 to TRBJ2-2; perhaps D is TRBD1 or TRBD2 (5 bases each). Trimming removed 10 bases from V and 2 bases from J, with 17 bases in between. Germline loops: CDR1 ENHRY, CDR2 SYGVKD. This CDR3 has 15 amino acids. CDR3 bases: TGTGCCAAACCGGGACGGAGAATTAACACCGGGGAGCTGTTTTTT. Translated, it gives CAKPGRRINTGELFF.

V usage is TRBV28 and J usage is TRBJ1-5, with D perhaps TRBD1 (5 bases). Germline CDR1 and CDR2: MDHEN and SYDVKM. The CDR3 has 14 residues. Deletions cut 4 bases from V and 7 bases from J, with 14 bases between. CDR3 sequence (DNA): TGTGCCAGCAGTTCGACAGCTTCGTTGCAGCCCCAGCATTTT. Amino acid sequence: CASSSTASLQPQHF.